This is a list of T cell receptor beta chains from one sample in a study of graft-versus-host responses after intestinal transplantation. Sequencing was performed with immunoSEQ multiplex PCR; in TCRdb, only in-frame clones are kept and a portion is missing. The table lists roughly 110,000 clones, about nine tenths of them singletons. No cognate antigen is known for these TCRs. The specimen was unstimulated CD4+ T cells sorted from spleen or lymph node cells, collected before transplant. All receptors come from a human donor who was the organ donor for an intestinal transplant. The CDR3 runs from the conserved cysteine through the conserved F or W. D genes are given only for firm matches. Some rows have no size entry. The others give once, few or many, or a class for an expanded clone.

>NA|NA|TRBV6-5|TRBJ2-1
CASSYGVRFYNEQFF
TGTGCCAGCAGTTACGGGGTGCGTTTCTACAATGAGCAGTTCTTC
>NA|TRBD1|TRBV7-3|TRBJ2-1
CASSSDRGTYNEQFF
TGTGCCAGCAGCTCCGACAGGGGCACCTACAATGAGCAGTTCTTC
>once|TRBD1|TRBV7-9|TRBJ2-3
CASSGGQGAFTDTQYF
TGTGCCAGCAGCGGGGGGCAGGGGGCTTTCACAGATACGCAGTATTTT
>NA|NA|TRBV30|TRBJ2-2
CAWTVGGGTGELFF
TGTGCCTGGACCGTTGGAGGGGGGACCGGGGAGCTGTTTTTT
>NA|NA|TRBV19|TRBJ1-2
CASSNRVNYGYTF
TGTGCCAGTAGTAACAGGGTCAACTATGGCTACACCTTC
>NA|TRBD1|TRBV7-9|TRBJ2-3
CASSLEGAGADTQYF
TGTGCCAGCAGCTTAGAGGGGGCGGGTGCAGATACGCAGTATTTT
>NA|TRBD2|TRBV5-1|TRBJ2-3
CATARGGGGTDTQYF
TGCGCCACGGCACGTGGCGGGGGAGGCACAGATACGCAGTATTTT
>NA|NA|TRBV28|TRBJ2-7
CASSSTGMSSYEQYF
TGTGCCAGCAGCTCGACAGGTATGAGCTCCTACGAGCAGTACTTC
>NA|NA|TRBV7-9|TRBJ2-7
CASSLDLRGEQYF
TGTGCCAGCAGCTTAGATCTTCGTGGAGAGCAGTACTTC
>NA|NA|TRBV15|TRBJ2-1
CATSRGGIGKANEQFF
TGTGCCACCAGCAGAGGGGGGATAGGGAAGGCCAATGAGCAGTTCTTC
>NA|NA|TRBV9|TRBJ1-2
CASSVVSQGSYGYTF
TGTGCCAGCAGCGTAGTGTCTCAGGGCAGCTATGGCTACACCTTC
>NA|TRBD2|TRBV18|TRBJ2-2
CASSPTTSGYTGELFF
TGTGCCAGCTCACCAACTACTAGCGGCTACACCGGGGAGCTGTTTTTT
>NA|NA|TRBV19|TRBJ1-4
CASSNQDGWEKLFF
TGTGCCAGTAGTAACCAGGACGGCTGGGAAAAACTGTTTTTT
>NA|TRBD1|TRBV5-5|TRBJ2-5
CASNDRDRGLNIQETQYF
TGTGCCAGCAACGACCGGGACAGGGGCTTGAATATCCAAGAGACCCAGTACTTC
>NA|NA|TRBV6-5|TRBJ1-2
CASSPREGTNYGYTF
TGTGCCAGCAGTCCAAGAGAAGGAACGAACTATGGCTACACCTTC
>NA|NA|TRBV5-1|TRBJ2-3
CASSRGGGLGTDTQYF
TGCGCCAGCAGCAGGGGGGGAGGTTTAGGCACAGATACGCAGTATTTT
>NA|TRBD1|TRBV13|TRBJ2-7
CASSFGTGNREQYF
TGTGCCAGCAGCTTTGGGACAGGTAACCGAGAGCAGTACTTC
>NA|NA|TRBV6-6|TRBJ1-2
CASSYNPPSYTF
TGTGCCAGCAGTTACAACCCCCCCAGCTACACCTTC
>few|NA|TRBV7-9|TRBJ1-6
CASSFGQYNSPLHF
TGTGCCAGCAGCTTCGGACAGTACAATTCACCCCTCCACTTT
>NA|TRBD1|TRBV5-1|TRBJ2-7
CASSLAGQGAEQYF
TGCGCCAGCAGCTTGGCAGGGCAGGGGGCCGAGCAGTACTTC
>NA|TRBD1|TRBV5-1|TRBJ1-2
CASSGGGYSYGYTF
TGCGCCAGCAGTGGAGGGGGCTATAGCTATGGCTACACCTTC
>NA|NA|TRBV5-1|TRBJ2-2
CASKGGLNTGELFF
TGCGCCAGCAAAGGGGGGCTGAACACCGGGGAGCTGTTTTTT
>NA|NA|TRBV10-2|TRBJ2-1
CASSARGPHPYNEQFF
TGCGCCAGCAGTGCACGGGGACCTCATCCCTACAATGAGCAGTTCTTC